This is a list of T cell receptor beta chains from one sample in a study of breast tumors, draining lymph nodes, adjacent tissues. TCRdb passed the multiplex PCR reads through MiXCR, listing each CDR3 protein once. The repertoire holds over 70,000 distinct CDR3 sequences, with over 25% as singletons. The material sequenced was axillary lymph node tissue. Source of these receptors: a female donor with breast cancer. Some clones in this sample may be carry-over from other donors' samples. CDR3s leave out the opening cysteine and the closing phenylalanine or tryptophan. Fields, in order: V gene, J gene, CDR3 protein.

>TRBV6-5|TRBJ2-7
ASSTKQGRSYEQY
>TRBV30|TRBJ1-4
AWLSGGAEKLF
>TRBV5-1|TRBJ2-7
ASSARTGYSYEQY
>TRBV6-2/TRBV6-3|TRBJ2-1
ASSLGGAIYNEQF
>TRBV10-3|TRBJ2-2
AILGASGSRNTGELF
>TRBV15|TRBJ1-2
ATSRPGQDYGYT
>TRBV30|TRBJ2-5
AWSSLAGGPQETQY
>TRBV4-1|TRBJ1-5
ASREGQPQH
>TRBV4-1|TRBJ2-7
ASSPQAGGSSEQY
>TRBV7-9|TRBJ2-1
ASSSILAGEGNEQF
>TRBV20-1|TRBJ2-7
SADDGSSYEQY
>TRBV18|TRBJ1-5
ASSPMVNQPQH
>TRBV7-2|TRBJ1-3
ASSLGGGALGNTIY
>TRBV4-1|TRBJ1-5
ASSQASNQPQH
>TRBV7-9|TRBJ2-2
ASSLVRGRDTGELF
>TRBV28|TRBJ2-7
ASRETAAYEQY
>TRBV3-1|TRBJ2-3
ASSHAGTSGRAGTDTQY
>TRBV2|TRBJ2-1
ASSLAGAVNEQF
>TRBV5-6|TRBJ2-6
ASRPQGSGANVLT
>TRBV12-3/TRBV12-4|TRBJ2-7
ASSHRVLAGAYEQY
>TRBV4-3|TRBJ2-7
ASSQGVSSGEQY
>TRBV11-2|TRBJ1-2
ASSFGKSYGYT
>TRBV30|TRBJ2-3
AWSVRGGDTQY
>TRBV3-1|TRBJ1-5
ASSQRGSNQPQH
>TRBV30|TRBJ2-6
AWSKQGGQSTSGANVLT
>TRBV29-1|TRBJ2-5
SSVSGSWEETQY
>TRBV5-8|TRBJ2-1
ASSSYRGAGVYNEQF
>TRBV19|TRBJ1-6
ASSADSPLH
>TRBV6-5|TRBJ2-2
ASSRTGVGELS
>TRBV28|TRBJ2-2
ASSWGLAGNTGELF
>TRBV25-1|TRBJ1-1
ASGGEGGSEAF
>TRBV11-2|TRBJ1-4
ASRSLRGRSKKLF
>TRBV5-4|TRBJ2-7
ASSTTGSDYEQY
>TRBV29-1|TRBJ1-2
SVWGDGGDGYT
>TRBV5-8|TRBJ2-7
ASSLDAGTGASYEQY
>TRBV10-3|TRBJ2-1
AISAPPPTTENNEQF
>TRBV7-9|TRBJ1-4
ASSLGQSTNEKLF
>TRBV20-1|TRBJ1-3
SARNRGQGTTGNTIY
>TRBV19|TRBJ1-1
ASSTRQTRYTEAF
>TRBV30|TRBJ2-1
AWSVYSGEQF
>TRBV12-3/TRBV12-4|TRBJ2-1
ASSFSDYNEQF
>TRBV7-3|TRBJ2-3
ASSFQRTDTQY
>TRBV7-2|TRBJ2-4
ASSLEEQAQNIQY
>TRBV19|TRBJ2-7
ASSPRFGSGRDYEQY
>TRBV10-1|TRBJ2-1
ASRGTSGSGSDEQF
>TRBV28|TRBJ1-4
ASSLPDRGILRKLF
>TRBV7-9|TRBJ2-7
ASSHPGQAYEQY
>TRBV11-3|TRBJ2-5
ASSLVLRGRGVETQY
>TRBV2|TRBJ1-1
ASSDTEAF